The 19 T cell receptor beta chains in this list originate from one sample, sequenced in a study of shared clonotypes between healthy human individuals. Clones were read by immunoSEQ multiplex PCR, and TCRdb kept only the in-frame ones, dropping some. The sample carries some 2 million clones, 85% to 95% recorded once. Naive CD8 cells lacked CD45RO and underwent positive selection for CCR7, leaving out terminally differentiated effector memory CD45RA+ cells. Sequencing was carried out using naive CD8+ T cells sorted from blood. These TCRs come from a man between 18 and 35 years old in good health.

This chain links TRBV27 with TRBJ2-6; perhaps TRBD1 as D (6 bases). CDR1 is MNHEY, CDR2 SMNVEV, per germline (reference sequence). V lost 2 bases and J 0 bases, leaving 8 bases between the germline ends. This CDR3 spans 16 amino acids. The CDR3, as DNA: TGTGCCAGCAGTTTAGACAGGATCTCTGGGGCCAACGTCCTGACTTTC. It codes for CASSLDRISGANVLTF.

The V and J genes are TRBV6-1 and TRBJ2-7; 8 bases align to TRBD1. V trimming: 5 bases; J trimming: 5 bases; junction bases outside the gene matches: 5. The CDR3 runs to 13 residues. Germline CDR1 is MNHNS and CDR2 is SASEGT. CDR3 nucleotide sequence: TGTGCCAGCAGTACGGACAGGGCGAACGAGCAGTACTTC. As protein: CASSTDRANEQYF.

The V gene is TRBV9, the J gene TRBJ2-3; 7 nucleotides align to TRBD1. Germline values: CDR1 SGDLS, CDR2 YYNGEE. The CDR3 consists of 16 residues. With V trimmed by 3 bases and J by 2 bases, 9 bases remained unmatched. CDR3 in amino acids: CASSAGTATITDTQYF. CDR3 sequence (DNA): TGTGCCAGCAGCGCCGGGACAGCGACCATCACAGATACGCAGTATTTT.

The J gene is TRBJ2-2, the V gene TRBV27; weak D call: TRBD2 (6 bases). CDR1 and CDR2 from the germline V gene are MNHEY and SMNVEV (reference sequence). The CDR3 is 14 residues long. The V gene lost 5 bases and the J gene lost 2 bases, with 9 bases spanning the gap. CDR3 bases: TGTGCCAGCAGTCCCGGGGGTAACACCGGGGAGCTGTTTTTT. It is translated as CASSPGGNTGELFF.

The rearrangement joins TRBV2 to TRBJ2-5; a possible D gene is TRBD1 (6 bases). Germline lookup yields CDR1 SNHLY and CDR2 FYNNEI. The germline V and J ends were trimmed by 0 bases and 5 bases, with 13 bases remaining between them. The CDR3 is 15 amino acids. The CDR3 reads CASSEALRQGETQYF. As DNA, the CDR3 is TGTGCCAGCAGTGAAGCGCTTCGGCAGGGGGAGACCCAGTACTTC.

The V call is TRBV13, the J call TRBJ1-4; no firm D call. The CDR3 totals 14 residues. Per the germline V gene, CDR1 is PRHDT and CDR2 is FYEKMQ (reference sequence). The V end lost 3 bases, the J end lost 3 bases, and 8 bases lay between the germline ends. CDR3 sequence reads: CASSFSAANEKLFF. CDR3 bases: TGTGCCAGCAGCTTTTCCGCGGCTAATGAAAAACTGTTTTTT.

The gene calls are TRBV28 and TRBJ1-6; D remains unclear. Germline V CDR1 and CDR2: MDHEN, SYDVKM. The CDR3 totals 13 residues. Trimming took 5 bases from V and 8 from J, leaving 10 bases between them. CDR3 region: CASSPNNYSPLHF. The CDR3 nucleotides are TGTGCCAGCAGTCCCAACAATTATTCACCCCTCCACTTT.

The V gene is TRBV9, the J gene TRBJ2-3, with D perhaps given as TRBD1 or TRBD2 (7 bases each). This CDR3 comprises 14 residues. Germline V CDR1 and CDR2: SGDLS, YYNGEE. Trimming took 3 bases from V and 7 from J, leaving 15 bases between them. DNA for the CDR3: TGTGCCAGCAGCGAACAGGGGAGGGCCAATACGCAGTATTTT. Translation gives CASSEQGRANTQYF.

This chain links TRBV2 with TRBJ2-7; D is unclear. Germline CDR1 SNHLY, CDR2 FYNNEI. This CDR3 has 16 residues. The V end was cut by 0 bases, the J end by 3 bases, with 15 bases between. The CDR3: CASSEALRSLGYEQYF. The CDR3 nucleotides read TGTGCCAGCAGTGAAGCGCTTCGGTCTTTAGGCTACGAGCAGTACTTC.

The CDR3 DNA is TGTGCCAGTAGTATGGCGCCGGGGAAAGTCGACACCGGGGAGCTGTTTTTT. Its translation is CASSMAPGKVDTGELFF. The chain uses TRBV19 and TRBJ2-2; a weak D match, TRBD2 (5 bases). This CDR3 spans 17 amino acids. The ends were cut back, 3 bases at V and 3 bases at J, with 17 bases in the middle. Germline assignment: CDR1 LNHDA and CDR2 SQIVND (reference sequence). Full variable domain (rest looked up from reference TRBV19 and TRBJ2-2): DGGITQSPKYLFRKEGQNVTLSCEQNLNHDAMYWYRQDPGQGLRLIYYSQIVNDFQKGDIAEGYSVSREKKESFPLTVTSAQKNPTAFYLCASSMAPGKVDTGELFFGEGSRLTVL.

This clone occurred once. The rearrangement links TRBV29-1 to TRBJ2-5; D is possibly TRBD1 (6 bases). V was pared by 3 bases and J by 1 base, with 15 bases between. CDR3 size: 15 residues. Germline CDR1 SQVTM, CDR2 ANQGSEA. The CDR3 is CSVESGHLIQETQYF. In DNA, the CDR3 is TGCAGCGTTGAGTCGGGACACCTTATCCAAGAGACCCAGTACTTC.

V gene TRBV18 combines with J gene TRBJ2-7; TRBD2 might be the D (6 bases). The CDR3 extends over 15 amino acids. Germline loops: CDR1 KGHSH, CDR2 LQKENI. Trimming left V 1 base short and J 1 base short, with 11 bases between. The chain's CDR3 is CASSPLAEISYEQYF. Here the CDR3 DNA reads TGTGCCAGCTCACCACTAGCGGAGATTTCCTACGAGCAGTACTTC. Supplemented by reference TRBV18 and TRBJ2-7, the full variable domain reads NAGVMQNPRHLVRRRGQEARLRCSPMKGHSHVYWYRQLPEEGLKFMVYLQKENIIDESGMPKERFSAEFPKEGPSILRIQQVVRGDSAAYFCASSPLAEISYEQYFGPGTRLTVT.

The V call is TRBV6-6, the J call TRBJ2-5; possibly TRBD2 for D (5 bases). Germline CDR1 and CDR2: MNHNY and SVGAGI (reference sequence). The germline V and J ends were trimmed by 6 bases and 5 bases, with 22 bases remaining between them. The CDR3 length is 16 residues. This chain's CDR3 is CASSPDWVVLEETQYF. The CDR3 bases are TGTGCCAGCAGCCCGGACTGGGTGGTGTTGGAGGAGACCCAGTACTTC.

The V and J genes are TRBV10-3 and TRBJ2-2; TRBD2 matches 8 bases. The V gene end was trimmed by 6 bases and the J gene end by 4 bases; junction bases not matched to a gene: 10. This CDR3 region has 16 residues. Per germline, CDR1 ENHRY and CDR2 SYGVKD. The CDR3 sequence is CAISLTAGGGTGELFF. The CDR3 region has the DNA TGTGCCATCAGCCTGACGGCGGGAGGAGGCACCGGGGAGCTGTTTTTT.

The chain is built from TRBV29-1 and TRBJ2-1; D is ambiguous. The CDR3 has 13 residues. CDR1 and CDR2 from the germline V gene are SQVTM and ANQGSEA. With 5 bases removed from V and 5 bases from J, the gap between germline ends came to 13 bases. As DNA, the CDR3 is TGCAGCGTTCTAACGGGCGTTGACAATGAGCAGTTCTTC. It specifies CSVLTGVDNEQFF.

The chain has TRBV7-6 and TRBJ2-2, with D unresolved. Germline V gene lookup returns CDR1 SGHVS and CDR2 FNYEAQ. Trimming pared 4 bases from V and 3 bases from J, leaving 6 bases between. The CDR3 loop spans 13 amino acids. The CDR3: CASSWVDTGELFF. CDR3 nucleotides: TGTGCCAGCAGCTGGGTTGACACCGGGGAGCTGTTTTTT.

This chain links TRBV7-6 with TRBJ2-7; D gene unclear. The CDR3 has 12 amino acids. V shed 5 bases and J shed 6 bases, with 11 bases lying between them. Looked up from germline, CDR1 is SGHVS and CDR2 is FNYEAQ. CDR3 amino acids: CASSPLGPEQYF. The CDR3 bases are TGTGCCAGCAGCCCCCTCGGGCCCGAGCAGTACTTC.

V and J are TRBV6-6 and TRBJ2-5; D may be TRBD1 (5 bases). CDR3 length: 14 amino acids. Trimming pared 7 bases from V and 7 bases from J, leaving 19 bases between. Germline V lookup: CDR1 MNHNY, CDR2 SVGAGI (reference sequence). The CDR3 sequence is CASTPLTAPGTQYF. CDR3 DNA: TGTGCCAGCACCCCCTTGACAGCCCCTGGGACCCAGTACTTC.

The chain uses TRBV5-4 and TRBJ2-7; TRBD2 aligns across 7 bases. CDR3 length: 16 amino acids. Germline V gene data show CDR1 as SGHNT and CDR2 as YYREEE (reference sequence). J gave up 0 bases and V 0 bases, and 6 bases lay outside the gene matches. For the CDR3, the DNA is TGTGCCAGCAGCTTGGGGGAGGGCGGCGTCTCCTACGAGCAGTACTTC. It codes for CASSLGEGGVSYEQYF.